This entry lists 2 T cell receptor beta chains sequenced from one sample in a study of blood T cell repertoires in COVID-19 (dated by TCRdb to 2020 to 2021). The library was obtained by the immunoSEQ multiplex PCR assay. TCRdb's version of the immuneACCESS table is confined to in-frame rearrangements and falls short of the full clone set. An unresolved V gene accounts for under half of the shortfall where checked; the remainder is of unknown origin. For this sample there are 200,000 to 300,000 clones; approximately 90% appear just once. Clones ranked in the top ten supply 0.75% to 1% of the sample. Sequencing was done on a sample of peripheral blood. These TCRs come from a woman aged 40 to 49 who had recovered from COVID-19.

The V call is TRBV19, the J call TRBJ2-2; D gene uncertain. V shed 3 bases and J shed 4 bases, with 9 bases lying between them. CDR3 length: 14 amino acids. Germline V lookup: CDR1 LNHDA, CDR2 SQIVND (reference sequence). The CDR3: CASSIELPTGELFF. CDR3 sequence (DNA): TGTGCCAGTAGTATTGAGTTACCCACCGGGGAGCTGTTTTTT.

The chain is built from TRBV30 and TRBJ1-2; D remains unclear. The CDR3 totals 13 residues. The germline V gene encodes CDR1 GTSNPN and CDR2 SVGIG (reference sequence). V lost 5 bases and J lost 8, with 18 bases in between. CDR3 loop: CAWYKFPGGGYTF. CDR3 bases: TGTGCCTGGTACAAGTTCCCCGGCGGGGGCTACACCTTC.